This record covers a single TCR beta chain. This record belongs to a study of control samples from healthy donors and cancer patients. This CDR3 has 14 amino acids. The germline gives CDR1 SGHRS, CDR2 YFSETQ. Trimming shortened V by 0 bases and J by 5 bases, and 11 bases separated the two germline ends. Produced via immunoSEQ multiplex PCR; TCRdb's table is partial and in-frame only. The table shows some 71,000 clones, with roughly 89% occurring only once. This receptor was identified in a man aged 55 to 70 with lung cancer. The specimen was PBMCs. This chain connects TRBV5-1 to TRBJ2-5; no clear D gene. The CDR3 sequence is CASSLEPGRETQYF. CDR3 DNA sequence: TGCGCCAGCAGCTTGGAGCCGGGTCGGGAGACCCAGTACTTC.